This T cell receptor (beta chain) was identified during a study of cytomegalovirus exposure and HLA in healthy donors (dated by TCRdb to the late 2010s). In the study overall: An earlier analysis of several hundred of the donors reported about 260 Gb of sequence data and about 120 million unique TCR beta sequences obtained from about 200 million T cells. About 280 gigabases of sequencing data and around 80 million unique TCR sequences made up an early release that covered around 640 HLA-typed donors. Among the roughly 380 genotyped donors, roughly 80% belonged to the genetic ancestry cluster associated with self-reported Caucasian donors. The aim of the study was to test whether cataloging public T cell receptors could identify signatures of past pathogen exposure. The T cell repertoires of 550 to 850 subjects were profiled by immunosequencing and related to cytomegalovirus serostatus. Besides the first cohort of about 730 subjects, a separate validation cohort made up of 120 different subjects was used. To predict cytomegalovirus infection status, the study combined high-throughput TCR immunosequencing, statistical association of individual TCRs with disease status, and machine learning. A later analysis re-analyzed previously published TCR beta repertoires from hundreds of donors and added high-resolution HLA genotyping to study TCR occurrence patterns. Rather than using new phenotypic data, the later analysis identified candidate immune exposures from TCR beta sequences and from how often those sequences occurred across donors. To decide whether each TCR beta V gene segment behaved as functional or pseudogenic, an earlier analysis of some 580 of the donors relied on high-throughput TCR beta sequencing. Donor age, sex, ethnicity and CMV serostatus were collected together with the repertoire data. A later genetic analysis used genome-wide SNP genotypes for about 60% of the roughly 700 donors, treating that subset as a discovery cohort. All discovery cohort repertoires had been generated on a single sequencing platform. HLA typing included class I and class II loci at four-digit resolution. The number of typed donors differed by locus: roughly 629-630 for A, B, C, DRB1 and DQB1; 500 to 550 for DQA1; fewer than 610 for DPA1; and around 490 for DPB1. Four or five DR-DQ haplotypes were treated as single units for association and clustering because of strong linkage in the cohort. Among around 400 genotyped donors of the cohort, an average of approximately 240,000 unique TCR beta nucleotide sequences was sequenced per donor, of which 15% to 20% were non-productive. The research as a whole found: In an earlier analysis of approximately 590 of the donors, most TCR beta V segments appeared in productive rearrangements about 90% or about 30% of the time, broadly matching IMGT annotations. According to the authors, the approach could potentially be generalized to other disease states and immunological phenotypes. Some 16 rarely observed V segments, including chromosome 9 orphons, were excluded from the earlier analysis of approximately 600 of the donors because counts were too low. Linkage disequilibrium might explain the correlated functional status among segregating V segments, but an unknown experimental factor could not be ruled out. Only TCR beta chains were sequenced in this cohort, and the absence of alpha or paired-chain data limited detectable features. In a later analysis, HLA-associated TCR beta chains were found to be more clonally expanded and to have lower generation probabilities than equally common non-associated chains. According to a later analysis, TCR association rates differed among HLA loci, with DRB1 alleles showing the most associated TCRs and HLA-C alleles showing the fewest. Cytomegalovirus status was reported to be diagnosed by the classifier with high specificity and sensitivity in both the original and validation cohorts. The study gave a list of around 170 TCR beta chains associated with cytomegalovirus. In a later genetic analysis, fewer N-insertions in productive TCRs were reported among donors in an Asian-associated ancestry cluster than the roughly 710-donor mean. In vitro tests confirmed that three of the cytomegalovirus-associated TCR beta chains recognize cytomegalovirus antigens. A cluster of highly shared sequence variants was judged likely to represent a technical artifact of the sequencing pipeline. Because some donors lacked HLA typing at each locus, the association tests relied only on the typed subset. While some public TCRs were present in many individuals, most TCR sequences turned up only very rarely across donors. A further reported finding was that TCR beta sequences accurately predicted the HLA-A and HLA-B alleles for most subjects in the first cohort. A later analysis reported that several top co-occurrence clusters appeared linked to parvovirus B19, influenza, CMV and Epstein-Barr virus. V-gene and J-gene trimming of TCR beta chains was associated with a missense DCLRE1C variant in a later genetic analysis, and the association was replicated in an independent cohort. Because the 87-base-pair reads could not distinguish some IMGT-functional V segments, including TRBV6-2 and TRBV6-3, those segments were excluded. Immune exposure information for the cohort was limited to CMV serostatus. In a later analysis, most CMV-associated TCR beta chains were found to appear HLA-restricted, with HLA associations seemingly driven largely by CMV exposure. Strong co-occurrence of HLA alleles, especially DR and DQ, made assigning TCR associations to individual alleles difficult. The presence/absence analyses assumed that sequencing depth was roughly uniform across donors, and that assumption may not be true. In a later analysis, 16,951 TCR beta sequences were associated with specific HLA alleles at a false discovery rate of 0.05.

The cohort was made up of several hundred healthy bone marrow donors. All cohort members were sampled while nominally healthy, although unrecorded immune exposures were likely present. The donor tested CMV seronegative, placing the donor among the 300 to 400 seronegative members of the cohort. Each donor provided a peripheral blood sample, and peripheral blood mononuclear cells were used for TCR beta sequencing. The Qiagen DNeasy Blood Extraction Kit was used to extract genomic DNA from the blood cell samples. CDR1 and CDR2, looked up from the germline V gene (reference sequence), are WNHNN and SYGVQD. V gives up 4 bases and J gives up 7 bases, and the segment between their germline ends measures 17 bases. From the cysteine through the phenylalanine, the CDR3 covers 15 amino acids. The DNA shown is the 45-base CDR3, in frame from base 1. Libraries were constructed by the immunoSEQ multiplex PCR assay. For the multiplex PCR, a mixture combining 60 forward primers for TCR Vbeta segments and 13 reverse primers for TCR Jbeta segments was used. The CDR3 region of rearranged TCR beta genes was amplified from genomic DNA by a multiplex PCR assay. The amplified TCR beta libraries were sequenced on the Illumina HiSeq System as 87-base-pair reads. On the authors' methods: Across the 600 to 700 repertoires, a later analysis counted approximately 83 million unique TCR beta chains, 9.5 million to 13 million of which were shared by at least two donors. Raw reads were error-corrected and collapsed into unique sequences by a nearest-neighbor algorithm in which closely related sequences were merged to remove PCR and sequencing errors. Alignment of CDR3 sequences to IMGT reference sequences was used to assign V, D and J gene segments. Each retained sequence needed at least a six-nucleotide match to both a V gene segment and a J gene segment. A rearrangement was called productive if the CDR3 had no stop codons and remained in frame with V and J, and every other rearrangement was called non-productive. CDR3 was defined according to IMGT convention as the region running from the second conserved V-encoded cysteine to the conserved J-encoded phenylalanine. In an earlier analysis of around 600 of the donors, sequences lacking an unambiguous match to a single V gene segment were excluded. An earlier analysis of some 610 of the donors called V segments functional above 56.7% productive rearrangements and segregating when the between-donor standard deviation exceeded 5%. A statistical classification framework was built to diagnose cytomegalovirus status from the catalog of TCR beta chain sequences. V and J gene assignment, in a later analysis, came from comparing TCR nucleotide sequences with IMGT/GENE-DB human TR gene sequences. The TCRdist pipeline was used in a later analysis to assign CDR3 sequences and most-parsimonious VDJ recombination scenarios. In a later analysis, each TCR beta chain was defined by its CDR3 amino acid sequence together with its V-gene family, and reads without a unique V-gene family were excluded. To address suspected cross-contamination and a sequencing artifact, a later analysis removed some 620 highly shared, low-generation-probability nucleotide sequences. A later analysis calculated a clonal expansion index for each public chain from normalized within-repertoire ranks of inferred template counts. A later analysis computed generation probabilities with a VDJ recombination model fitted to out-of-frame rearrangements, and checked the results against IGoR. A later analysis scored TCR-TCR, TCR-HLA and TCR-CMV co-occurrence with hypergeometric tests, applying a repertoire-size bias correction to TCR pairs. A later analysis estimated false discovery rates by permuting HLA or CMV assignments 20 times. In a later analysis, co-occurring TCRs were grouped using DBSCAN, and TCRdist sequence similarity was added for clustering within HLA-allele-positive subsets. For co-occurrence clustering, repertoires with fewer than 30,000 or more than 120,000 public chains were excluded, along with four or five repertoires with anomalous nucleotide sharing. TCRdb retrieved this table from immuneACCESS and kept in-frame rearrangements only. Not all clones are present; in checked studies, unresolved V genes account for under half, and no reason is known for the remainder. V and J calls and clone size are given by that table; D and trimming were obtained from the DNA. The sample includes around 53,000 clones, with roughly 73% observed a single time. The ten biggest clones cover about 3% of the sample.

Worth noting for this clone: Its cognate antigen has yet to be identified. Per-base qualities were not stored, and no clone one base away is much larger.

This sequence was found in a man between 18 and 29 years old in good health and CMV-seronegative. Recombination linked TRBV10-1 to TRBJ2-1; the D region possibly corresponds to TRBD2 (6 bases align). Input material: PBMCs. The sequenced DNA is TGCGCCAGCAGTGTATCCCGCACGGGGGATAATGAGCAGTTCTTC. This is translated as CASSVSRTGDNEQFF.